This record covers a single T cell receptor beta chain. Per the original methods: Estimates of nucleated cell counts were drawn from the amplification of reference gene primers. Generated by immunoSEQ multiplex PCR, the TCRdb table keeps only in-frame clones and is missing some. That table gives V, J and clone size, and the DNA gave D and trimming. Here the sample spans about 200,000 clones, around nine tenths being singletons. This sample stems from a study of blood T cell repertoires in COVID-19. Whole-study context: COVID-19 samples from acute and convalescent phases originated in the United States, Italy and Spain. Nucleic acid was either cDNA or gDNA, and it came from T cells, B-cell-depleted T cells, or PBMCs.

Trimming shortened V by 2 bases and J by 4 bases, and 12 bases separated the two germline ends. The germline CDR1 and CDR2 sequences are SGHTA and FQGNSA. The CDR3 loop spans 15 amino acids. This sequence joins TRBV7-2 and TRBJ2-1; D is perhaps TRBD2 (6 bases). The clonotype comes from a young man with active or convalescent COVID-19. Sequenced sample: peripheral blood. This chain's CDR3 is CASSLPGVQYNEQFF. CDR3 sequence (DNA): TGTGCCAGCAGCTTACCGGGAGTTCAATACAATGAGCAGTTCTTC.